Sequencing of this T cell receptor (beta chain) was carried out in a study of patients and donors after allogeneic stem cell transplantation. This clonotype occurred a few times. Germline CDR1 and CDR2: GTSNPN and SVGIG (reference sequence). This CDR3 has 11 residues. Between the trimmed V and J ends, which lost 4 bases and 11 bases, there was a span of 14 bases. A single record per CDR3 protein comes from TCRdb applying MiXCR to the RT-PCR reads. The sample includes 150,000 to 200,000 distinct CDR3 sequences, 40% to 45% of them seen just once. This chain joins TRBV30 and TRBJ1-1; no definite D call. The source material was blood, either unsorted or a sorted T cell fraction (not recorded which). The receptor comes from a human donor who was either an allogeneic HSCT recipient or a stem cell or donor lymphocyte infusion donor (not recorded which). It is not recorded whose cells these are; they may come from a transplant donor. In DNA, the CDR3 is TGTGCCTGGACTTCAGAAGGAGCGGCTTTCTTT. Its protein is CAWTSEGAAFF.